Below, 23 T cell receptor beta chains from the same sample are listed, as sequenced in a study of cytomegalovirus exposure and HLA in healthy donors. This PCR relied on a set of 60 Vbeta primers and 13 Jbeta primers. Profiling relied on immunoSEQ multiplex PCR, and the TCRdb table lists in-frame clones only, not all of them. There are almost 200,000 clones in the sample; 75% to 85% occur only once, and about 2% lies in the top ten. The specimen was PBMCs. The receptor source for this set is a woman between 45 and 65 years old in good health and CMV-seronegative.

The rearrangement uses TRBV18 and TRBJ2-1; 8 bases are shared with TRBD1. The junction had 5 bases not matched to a gene; V was cut back by 3 bases and J by 4 bases. Germline CDR1 is KGHSH and CDR2 is LQKENI. The CDR3 has 15 residues. The CDR3 is CASSPRTGRYNEQFF. The CDR3 DNA reads TGTGCCAGCTCACCGCGGACAGGGAGGTACAATGAGCAGTTCTTC.

J is TRBJ2-3 and V is TRBV7-9, with D perhaps TRBD2 (5 bases). This CDR3 region has 17 residues. Germline CDR1 SEHNR, CDR2 FQNEAQ (reference sequence). Trimming shortened V by 2 bases and J by 1 base, and 16 bases separated the two germline ends. The CDR3 DNA sequence: TGTGCCAGCAGCTTAATGGGAGTGACGGGTCGCACAGATACGCAGTATTTT. It specifies CASSLMGVTGRTDTQYF.

V is TRBV19 and J is TRBJ2-3; 7 nucleotides agree with TRBD2. The J segment lost 5 bases and the V segment lost 5 bases, leaving 13 bases of the junction unmatched. The CDR3 consists of 16 residues. The germline gives CDR1 LNHDA, CDR2 SQIVND (reference sequence). The chain's CDR3 is CASSPPWGGSKDTQYF. CDR3 nucleotide sequence: TGTGCCAGTAGTCCCCCCTGGGGCGGGAGTAAAGATACGCAGTATTTT.

This clone has a handful of counts. The chain is built from TRBV6-6 and TRBJ2-5; 7 bases match TRBD2. Germline lookup yields CDR1 MNHNY and CDR2 SVGAGI (reference sequence). V gave up 4 bases and J gave up 3 bases; unmatched junction bases: 5. The CDR3 totals 14 residues. The CDR3 loop reads CASSLGGSKETQYF. DNA of the CDR3: TGTGCCAGCAGTTTGGGGGGGAGTAAAGAGACCCAGTACTTC.

The chain carries TRBV28 and TRBJ2-7, with D tentatively TRBD1 (5 bases). CDR3 size: 17 residues. V lost 6 bases and J lost 3, with 24 bases in between. From germline, CDR1 is MDHEN and CDR2 SYDVKM. The CDR3 sequence: CASSLKILGPGDYEQYF. The CDR3 DNA reads as TGTGCCAGCAGCTTAAAAATCTTGGGGCCAGGAGACTACGAGCAGTACTTC.

In nucleotides, the CDR3 is TGTGCCAGCAGTGAACTGGGGCGATCACCCCTCCACTTT. Translated, it gives CASSELGRSPLHF. The gene calls are TRBV6-1 and TRBJ1-6; weak D call: TRBD1 (5 bases). Germline CDR1 reads MNHNS; CDR2 reads SASEGT. V lost 2 bases and J 10 bases, leaving 9 bases between the germline ends. The CDR3 sequence is 13 residues long.

This clone was seen only once. This chain uses TRBV7-8 with TRBJ1-2, with a possible D match to TRBD1 (5 bases). V was pared by 5 bases and J by 6 bases, with 16 bases between. The germline V gene encodes CDR1 SGHVS and CDR2 FQNEAQ. The CDR3 runs to 14 residues. CDR3 amino acids: CASSPEAGNNGYTF. The CDR3 nucleotides are TGTGCCAGCAGCCCTGAGGCAGGGAATAATGGCTACACCTTC.

The V gene is TRBV5-4, the J gene TRBJ2-5; D possibly corresponds to TRBD1 (6 bases). V was shortened by 4 bases and J by 7 bases, with 14 bases between the two germline ends. The CDR3 totals 13 residues. Germline V gene data show CDR1 as SGHNT and CDR2 as YYREEE (reference sequence). Here the CDR3 reads CASSLDRMGTQYF. In nucleotides, the CDR3 is TGTGCCAGCAGCCTGGACAGAATGGGGACCCAGTACTTC.

The chain has TRBV27 and TRBJ1-1; 7 nucleotides match TRBD1. The CDR3 spans 16 residues. The J segment lost 0 bases and the V segment lost 6 bases, leaving 10 bases of the junction unmatched. CDR1 MNHEY and CDR2 SMNVEV come from the germline V gene (reference sequence). The CDR3 nucleotides are TGTGCCAGCAGGAGCTTACAGGGGTACATGAACACTGAAGCTTTCTTT. Translated, it gives CASRSLQGYMNTEAFF.

The chain employs TRBV5-4 and TRBJ2-3; 8 bases are a match to TRBD2. The CDR3 is 16 residues long. Trimming took 0 bases from V and 5 from J; bases not matched to a gene: 8. Germline values: CDR1 SGHNT, CDR2 YYREEE (reference sequence). The CDR3 DNA reads TGTGCCAGCAGCTTGGTGGGAGCGGGGGAGGGAGATACGCAGTATTTT. Protein sequence: CASSLVGAGEGDTQYF.

V gene TRBV28 combines with J gene TRBJ2-1; the D is unclear. Trimming left V 4 bases short and J 0 bases short, with 10 bases between. This CDR3 region has 15 residues. CDR1 is MDHEN and CDR2 is SYDVKM in the germline V gene. The CDR3 DNA follows: TGTGCCAGCAGTTCATACGGTCGCTCCTACAATGAGCAGTTCTTC. Protein: CASSSYGRSYNEQFF. Looking up the rest from reference TRBV28 and TRBJ2-1 gives the full variable domain: DVKVTQSSRYLVKRTGEKVFLECVQDMDHENMFWYRQDPGLGLRLIYFSYDVKMKEKGDIPEGYSVSREKKERFSLILESASTNQTSMYLCASSSYGRSYNEQFFGPGTRLTVL.

This chain uses TRBV28 with TRBJ2-7, with 10 bases identical to TRBD2. The V and J ends lost 6 bases and 0 bases, in that order; junction bases with no gene match: 5. CDR1 is MDHEN, CDR2 SYDVKM, per germline. The CDR3 spans 15 residues. CDR3 in DNA: TGTGCCAGCAGACGGACTAGCGGAAACTCCTACGAGCAGTACTTC. Its translation: CASRRTSGNSYEQYF.

The chain carries TRBV6-1 and TRBJ2-1; TRBD1 is a possible D gene (7 bases). Germline V lookup: CDR1 MNHNS, CDR2 SASEGT. V dropped 8 bases and J dropped 3 bases, with 17 bases sitting between them. The CDR3 sequence is 15 residues long. Here the CDR3 reads CASDREEVYYNEQFF. DNA of the CDR3: TGTGCCAGCGACAGGGAGGAAGTTTACTACAATGAGCAGTTCTTC.

J is TRBJ2-5 and V is TRBV5-5, with TRBD2 matching 9 bases. Germline assignment: CDR1 SGHKS and CDR2 YYEKEE (reference sequence). Trimming removed 1 base from V and 5 bases from J; junction bases left unmatched: 6. The CDR3 runs to 15 residues. CDR3 loop: CASSLLASGKETQYF. CDR3 nucleotides: TGTGCCAGCAGCTTGTTGGCTAGCGGGAAGGAGACCCAGTACTTC.

The chain recombines TRBV5-6 with TRBJ1-2; 11 bases agree with TRBD1. The germline V gene encodes CDR1 SGHDT and CDR2 YYEEEE. V lost 1 base to trimming and J lost 4 bases; unmatched junction nucleotides: 6. This CDR3 spans 16 amino acids. The CDR3 spells CASSLKRTGGAYGYTF. The CDR3 DNA sequence: TGTGCCAGCAGCTTGAAAAGGACAGGGGGCGCCTATGGCTACACCTTC.

This sequence joins TRBV2 and TRBJ2-7; 12 nucleotides agree with TRBD2. The V gene end was trimmed by 6 bases and the J gene end by 4 bases; junction bases not matched to a gene: 7. The germline CDR1 and CDR2 sequences are SNHLY and FYNNEI. The length of the CDR3 is 15 residues. In nucleotides, the CDR3 is TGTGCCAGCAGGCAGCTAGCGGGGGGGCATTACGAGCAGTACTTC. It specifies CASRQLAGGHYEQYF.

The CDR3, as DNA: TGTGCCAGCAGCTTATCCCTCAAACTAGGCACCGGGGAGCTGTTTTTT. Its translation is CASSLSLKLGTGELFF. This sequence joins TRBV7-2 and TRBJ2-2; possible D gene TRBD2, 5 bases. The CDR3 extends over 16 amino acids. CDR1 and CDR2 from the germline V gene are SGHTA and FQGNSA. Between the trimmed V and J ends, which lost 2 bases and 4 bases, there was a span of 14 bases.

V and J are TRBV28 and TRBJ2-7, with a possible D match to TRBD1 (5 bases). V shed 7 bases and J shed 5 bases, with 18 bases lying between them. Germline CDR1 reads MDHEN; CDR2 reads SYDVKM. The CDR3 totals 14 residues. CDR3 region: CASTTAGAWDEQYF. The CDR3 coding sequence is TGTGCCAGCACCACCGCTGGGGCCTGGGACGAGCAGTACTTC.

V is TRBV11-2 and J is TRBJ1-1, with a tentative D call TRBD1 (5 bases). Germline V CDR1 and CDR2: SGHAT, FQNNGV. The CDR3 length is 16 residues. The V end was cut by 3 bases, the J end by 5 bases, with 19 bases between. This CDR3 is CASSFRAGSQMTEAFF. The CDR3 region has the DNA TGTGCCAGCAGCTTCAGGGCAGGGTCTCAGATGACTGAAGCTTTCTTT.

To note about this clone: One end of the junction varies from germline; a read error may be responsible. V is TRBV7-9 and J is TRBJ2-7, with 8 bases that match TRBD1. In germline, CDR1 is SEHNR, CDR2 FQNEAQ (reference sequence). The length of the CDR3 is 14 residues. In DNA form, the CDR3 reads TGTTCCAGCAGCTTGAGGAACAGGGGGGACGAGCAGTACTTC. This sequence encodes CSSSLRNRGDEQYF. Looking up the rest from reference TRBV7-9 and TRBJ2-7 gives the full variable domain: DTGVSQNPRHKITKRGQNVTFRCDPISEHNRLYWYRQTLGQGPEFLTYFQNEAQLEKSRLLSDRFSAERPKGSFSTLEIQRTEQGDSAMYLCSSSLRNRGDEQYFGPGTRLTVT.

V gene TRBV27 combines with J gene TRBJ2-5; TRBD1 agrees at 7 bases. The J call may be incorrect, as the DNA end agrees better with TRBJ2-7. The CDR3 contains 14 residues. The V gene's germline CDR1 is MNHEY and CDR2 SMNVEV (reference sequence). CDR3 sequence: CASSRDRGFSEQYF. As DNA, the CDR3 is TGTGCCAGCAGCAGGGACAGAGGATTTAGCGAGCAGTACTTC.

This clone was seen just once. This rearrangement joins TRBV11-2 to TRBJ1-2; D call uncertain. Germline CDR1 and CDR2: SGHAT and FQNNGV. The CDR3 sequence is 16 residues long. Deletions cut 5 bases from V and 0 bases from J, with 16 bases between. CDR3 bases: TGTGCCAGCAGCCAGACGGGTACCATCCCTAACTATGGCTACACCTTC. This sequence encodes CASSQTGTIPNYGYTF.

This clone was recorded once. This chain connects TRBV28 to TRBJ2-3; no clear D. Trimming shortened V by 3 bases and J by 6 bases, and 13 bases separated the two germline ends. The CDR3 has 14 amino acids. CDR1 is MDHEN, CDR2 SYDVKM, per germline. CDR3 sequence: CASSFREPTDTQYF. The DNA of the CDR3 is TGTGCCAGCAGTTTCCGAGAACCCACGGATACGCAGTATTTT.